This entry lists 23 T cell receptor beta chains sequenced from one sample in a study of T cells after yellow fever vaccination (dated by TCRdb to between 2018 and 2021). The library was produced with 5' RACE. The sequencer listed for this sample is Illumina NovaSeq 6000. Using fastp trimming at Q25 and MiXCR clonotype assembly, TCRdb reanalyzed the public sequencing data and kept in-frame beta chains. Here each entry gathers all rows of one CDR3 protein and keeps the most common genes and DNA. The table for this sample lists 400,000 or so distinct CDR3 sequences; about 19% of them were counted only once. About a sixth of the sample goes to the ten largest clones. What the treatment or condition label conveys for this sample: live attenuated yellow fever vaccine strain. Sequences were derived from PBMCs, sampled before the yellow fever booster vaccination. The receptor set was obtained from a man aged 18 to 35 who received the YFV17D yellow fever vaccine.

The chain carries TRBV4-3 and TRBJ2-6; D is perhaps TRBD1 or TRBD2 (5 bases each). Germline CDR1 is LGHNA and CDR2 is YSLEER. V lost 3 bases to trimming and J lost 0 bases, with 18 bases between them. This CDR3 contains 19 residues. The CDR3 region is CASSQERSGAFSGANVLTF. The CDR3 nucleotides are TGCGCCAGCAGCCAGGAAAGGTCCGGGGCCTTCTCTGGGGCCAACGTCCTGACTTTC.

The chain links TRBV6-5 to TRBJ1-3, with D unresolved. The CDR3 length is 12 residues. Trimming took off 5 bases at V and 3 bases at J, with 5 bases between the two ends. Germline-derived CDR1 and CDR2 are MNHEY and SVGAGI. The CDR3 region is CASSGSGNTIYF. The CDR3, as DNA: TGTGCCAGCAGTGGCAGTGGAAACACCATATATTTT.

This clonotype came up a few times. The chain uses TRBV7-2 and TRBJ2-2, with 7 bases aligning to TRBD2. With 4 bases clipped from V and 0 bases from J, the junction kept 8 bases outside the gene matches. The CDR3 is 17 residues long. Germline CDR1 is SGHTA and CDR2 is FQGNSA. The CDR3 loop is CASSSSRAGPNTGELFF. CDR3 coding DNA: TGTGCCAGCAGCTCGTCCCGAGCGGGGCCGAACACCGGGGAGCTGTTTTTT.

V gene TRBV12-3 or TRBV12-4 combines with J gene TRBJ1-1; D possibly corresponds to TRBD1 (6 bases). The CDR3 consists of 14 residues. Deletions cut 3 bases from V and 5 bases from J, with 13 bases between. The CDR3 sequence is CASSFRDMRTEAFF. Written as DNA, the CDR3 is TGTGCCAGCAGTTTTAGGGACATGAGGACTGAAGCTTTCTTT.

This chain links TRBV6-6 with TRBJ2-5; D is unclear. Deletions cut 5 bases from V and 0 bases from J, with 10 bases between. Germline V gene sequence: CDR1 MNHNY, CDR2 SVGAGI (reference sequence). The length of the CDR3 is 14 residues. This CDR3 is CASSITTYQETQYF. CDR3 sequence (DNA): TGTGCCAGCAGTATAACTACGTACCAAGAGACCCAGTACTTC.

The V call is TRBV5-5, the J call TRBJ2-7; 7 bases are shared with TRBD1. The germline V gene encodes CDR1 SGHKS and CDR2 YYEKEE (reference sequence). V lost 5 bases and J lost 5; bases outside the gene matches: 10. This CDR3 spans 14 amino acids. The CDR3 DNA is TGTGCCAGCAGTTTTTCCGGGACAGCGAACGAGCAGTACGTC. Its protein product is CASSFSGTANEQYV.

The table lists this clonotype with a few counts. This chain uses TRBV27 with TRBJ2-3; tentative D call: TRBD1 (6 bases). The CDR3 loop spans 13 amino acids. Trimming left V 5 bases short and J 3 bases short, with 9 bases between. CDR1 and CDR2 (germline): MNHEY, SMNVEV (reference sequence). The CDR3 spells CASSPQGTDTQYF. CDR3 sequence (DNA): TGTGCCAGCAGTCCCCAGGGGACAGATACGCAGTATTTT.

The DNA for the CDR3 is TGCGCCAGCAGCCAAGATACGAATAAGAGGGTGGAGACCCAGTACTTC. Protein sequence: CASSQDTNKRVETQYF. The chain couples TRBV4-3 to TRBJ2-5; perhaps TRBD2 as D (5 bases). This CDR3 is built from 16 residues. Germline V gene data show CDR1 as LGHNA and CDR2 as YSLEER. V was clipped by 0 bases and J by 5 bases, with 16 bases between them.

This clonotype was detected a few times. This chain joins TRBV7-9 and TRBJ1-5; the match to TRBD1 covers 9 bases. Germline CDR1 reads SEHNR; CDR2 reads FQNEAQ (reference sequence). After removal of 5 bases from V and 2 bases from J, the junction contained 13 bases not matched to a gene. This CDR3 is 18 amino acids long. CDR3 sequence (DNA): TGTGCCAGCAGCCTAAACCACAGGGGGCGGAGGGGCAATCAGCCCCAGCATTTT. It yields the protein CASSLNHRGRRGNQPQHF.

This chain joins TRBV6-1 and TRBJ1-2; D ambiguous. The CDR3 has 13 amino acids. V dropped 3 bases and J dropped 4 bases, with 9 bases sitting between them. In germline, CDR1 is MNHNS, CDR2 SASEGT. CDR3 bases: TGTGCCAGCAGTGAGGTCGGCTTCTATGGCTACACCTTC. Translated: CASSEVGFYGYTF.

This clonotype was recorded at least ten times. J is TRBJ1-1 and V is TRBV5-1; 11 nucleotides match TRBD1. This CDR3 is built from 15 residues. J lost 1 base, V lost 5 bases, and 4 bases had no gene match. Per germline, CDR1 SGHRS and CDR2 YFSETQ. The CDR3 DNA reads as TGCGCCAGCAGGAGGACAGGGGGCGCGAACACTGAAGCTTTCTTT. It encodes CASRRTGGANTEAFF.

There are a few counts of this clonotype. V is TRBV5-1 and J is TRBJ2-2; weak D call: TRBD1 (6 bases). V dropped 4 bases and J dropped 0 bases, with 19 bases sitting between them. The germline V gene encodes CDR1 SGHRS and CDR2 YFSETQ. The CDR3 is 18 amino acids. CDR3 residues: CASSDLPGAGANTGELFF. The CDR3 bases are TGCGCCAGCAGCGATCTTCCCGGGGCAGGGGCGAACACCGGGGAGCTGTTTTTT.

The V and J genes are TRBV19 and TRBJ2-1; D perhaps matches TRBD1 (5 bases). The V gene's germline CDR1 is LNHDA and CDR2 SQIVND (reference sequence). There are 14 residues in the CDR3. V was trimmed by 6 bases and J by 2 bases, leaving 11 bases between them. Here the CDR3 reads CASSRQNAYNEQFF. As DNA, the CDR3 is TGTGCCAGTAGCCGACAGAACGCCTACAATGAGCAGTTCTTC.

The table lists this clonotype with a few counts. The chain uses TRBV20-1 and TRBJ2-7; D perhaps matches TRBD1 (5 bases). The ends were cut back, 3 bases at V and 0 bases at J, with 12 bases in the middle. Germline CDR1 is DFQATT and CDR2 is SNEGSKA (reference sequence). The CDR3 spans 14 residues. DNA for the CDR3: TGCAGTGCTAGTGAACAGGTTACCTCCTACGAGCAGTACTTC. It specifies CSASEQVTSYEQYF.

This clonotype was recorded at least ten times. The V gene is TRBV7-2, the J gene TRBJ2-5; unclear D gene. CDR3 size: 11 residues. Germline CDR1 is SGHTA and CDR2 is FQGNSA. The V gene lost 5 bases and the J gene lost 5 bases, with 6 bases spanning the gap. The CDR3 sequence is CASSPSETQYF. The CDR3 DNA follows: TGTGCCAGCAGCCCCAGCGAGACCCAGTACTTC.

Only a few counts were recorded for this clonotype. The V and J genes are TRBV6-2 or TRBV6-3 and TRBJ1-5, with 8 nucleotides matching TRBD1. V shed 0 bases, J shed 3 bases, and the junction held 7 bases outside the gene matches. The CDR3 is 17 residues long. Germline-derived CDR1 and CDR2 are MNHEY and SVGEGT. CDR3 residues: CASSYSVDRVDNQPQHF. CDR3 nucleotides: TGTGCCAGCAGTTACTCTGTGGACAGGGTGGACAATCAGCCCCAGCATTTT.

This clonotype appeared a few times. This chain links TRBV29-1 with TRBJ2-2; D is ambiguous. Germline V gene sequence: CDR1 SQVTM, CDR2 ANQGSEA. The V end was cut by 4 bases, the J end by 1 base, with 10 bases between. The CDR3 loop spans 14 amino acids. The CDR3 DNA reads as TGCAGCGTTGTGCAGGTGGGGAACACCGGGGAGCTGTTTTTT. It encodes CSVVQVGNTGELFF.

The V gene is TRBV11-2, the J gene TRBJ1-2, with D perhaps matching TRBD1 (5 bases). The CDR3 contains 15 residues. Germline values: CDR1 SGHAT, CDR2 FQNNGV. Trimming took 1 base from V and 5 from J, leaving 14 bases between them. The CDR3 loop reads CASSLVVGELYGYTF. The CDR3 bases are TGTGCCAGCAGCTTAGTGGTAGGGGAGTTGTATGGCTACACCTTC.

CDR3 nucleotides: TGCGCCAGCAGCTTACAGGCTAATGAAAAACTGTTTTTT. This codes for CASSLQANEKLFF. The chain carries TRBV5-1 and TRBJ1-4; possible D gene TRBD1, 5 bases. The CDR3 is 13 residues long. Germline V lookup: CDR1 SGHRS, CDR2 YFSETQ. The V and J ends lost 2 bases and 3 bases respectively, with 5 bases between them.

This clonotype was seen a handful of times. The J gene is TRBJ2-2, the V gene TRBV5-1; D remains ambiguous. Between the trimmed V and J ends, which lost 2 bases and 0 bases, there was a span of 8 bases. There are 15 residues in the CDR3. The germline V gene has CDR1 SGHRS and CDR2 YFSETQ. In DNA form, the CDR3 reads TGCGCCAGCAGCTTTGGGCGGCCGAACACCGGGGAGCTGTTTTTT. This encodes CASSFGRPNTGELFF.

This clonotype was seen repeatedly, ten times or more. The chain employs TRBV5-1 and TRBJ2-1; D may be TRBD1 or TRBD2 (5 bases each). The ends were cut back, 0 bases at V and 12 bases at J, with 19 bases in the middle. The germline V gene encodes CDR1 SGHRS and CDR2 YFSETQ. This CDR3 has 15 amino acids. CDR3 sequence (DNA): TGCGCCAGCAGCTTGGTCCGGGACCCGGCATTGCGGCAGTTCTTC. As protein: CASSLVRDPALRQFF.

This sequence joins TRBV12-3 or TRBV12-4 and TRBJ2-5; 8 bases are a match to TRBD1. This CDR3 contains 15 residues. V shed 6 bases, J shed 5 bases, and the junction held 11 bases outside the gene matches. CDR3 residues: CASRRDRIGAETQYF. Written as DNA, the CDR3 is TGTGCCAGCAGACGGGACAGGATTGGCGCGGAGACCCAGTACTTC.

This chain uses TRBV5-1 with TRBJ2-3; TRBD2 matches at 10 bases. Looked up from germline, CDR1 is SGHRS and CDR2 is YFSETQ. Trimming took 0 bases from V and 3 from J; bases not matched to a gene: 10. There are 18 residues in the CDR3. The CDR3 bases are TGCGCCAGCAGCTTGGCCGGAGGTAGCGGGGGGTTTACAGATACGCAGTATTTT. Translated: CASSLAGGSGGFTDTQYF.